The 17 T cell receptor beta chains reported below all come from one sample, sequenced in a study of blood T cell repertoires in COVID-19. Using immunoSEQ multiplex PCR, the repertoire was profiled, and TCRdb retains in-frame clones only, with some absent. The sample consists of approximately 190,000 clones, around 77% of them appearing once. Sequenced input: peripheral blood. All receptors derive from a man aged 55 to 70 with active or convalescent COVID-19.

The chain carries TRBV5-4 and TRBJ2-7; no reliable D call. Germline CDR1 reads SGHNT; CDR2 reads YYREEE (reference sequence). This CDR3 has 13 amino acids. The V end lost 3 bases, the J end lost 0 bases, and 7 bases lay between the germline ends. CDR3 in amino acids: CASSYYSSYEQYF. CDR3 in DNA: TGTGCCAGCAGCTATTATAGCTCCTACGAGCAGTACTTC.

V is TRBV5-4 and J is TRBJ2-3, with 7 bases lining up with TRBD2. The CDR3 covers 17 residues. Germline CDR1 reads SGHNT; CDR2 reads YYREEE (reference sequence). V was clipped by 2 bases and J by 4 bases; unmatched bases: 13. This CDR3 reads CASSFSGTTSLPDTQYF. The CDR3 DNA reads TGTGCCAGCAGCTTTTCCGGGACTACCTCTTTGCCAGATACGCAGTATTTT.

The V call is TRBV27, the J call TRBJ2-3; 7 bases align to TRBD1. Germline V CDR1 and CDR2: MNHEY, SMNVEV (reference sequence). V trimming: 5 bases; J trimming: 2 bases; junction bases outside the gene matches: 7. The CDR3 sequence is 15 residues long. CDR3 DNA sequence: TGTGCCAGCAGTGGGACAGCATACTTCACAGATACGCAGTATTTT. It codes for CASSGTAYFTDTQYF.

The chain employs TRBV5-5 and TRBJ2-3; 8 bases fit TRBD2. The CDR3 loop spans 14 amino acids. Germline-derived CDR1 and CDR2 are SGHKS and YYEKEE (reference sequence). V gave up 4 bases and J gave up 5 bases; unmatched junction bases: 6. The CDR3 reads CASSGGLGLDTQYF. In DNA form, the CDR3 reads TGTGCCAGCAGCGGGGGACTAGGGTTAGATACGCAGTATTTT.

This chain connects TRBV27 to TRBJ2-7, with 7 bases aligning to TRBD2. Germline assignment: CDR1 MNHEY and CDR2 SMNVEV (reference sequence). Trimming at V came to 2 bases and at J to 2 bases, leaving 3 bases not matched to a gene. This CDR3 has 14 residues. CDR3 amino acids: CASSLAGVPYEQYF. As DNA, the CDR3 is TGTGCCAGCAGTTTAGCGGGAGTCCCCTACGAGCAGTACTTC.

The CDR3 sequence: CASSDSSFTMRQFF. Written as DNA, the CDR3 is TGTGCCAGCAGTGATAGCTCTTTTACAATGAGGCAGTTCTTC. The genes are TRBV6-1 and TRBJ2-1; D is unclear. V gave up 3 bases and J gave up 12 bases, with 18 bases separating them. The CDR3 totals 14 residues. Germline values: CDR1 MNHNS, CDR2 SASEGT.

The rearrangement uses TRBV15 and TRBJ2-1; 11 bases agree with TRBD2. The CDR3 length is 15 residues. V shed 2 bases, J shed 9 bases, and the junction held 6 bases outside the gene matches. Germline assignment: CDR1 LNHNV and CDR2 YYDKDF (reference sequence). CDR3 nucleotide sequence: TGTGCCACCAGCAGAAACTCCGGGACTAGCGGTGAGCAGTTCTTC. Protein: CATSRNSGTSGEQFF.

The chain combines TRBV11-2 with TRBJ2-7; TRBD1 might be the D (5 bases). The V end was cut by 0 bases, the J end by 5 bases, with 8 bases between. Germline CDR1 is SGHAT and CDR2 is FQNNGV. The CDR3 length is 13 residues. Here the CDR3 reads CASSLEDSHEQYF. In nucleotides, the CDR3 is TGTGCCAGCAGCTTAGAAGACAGTCACGAGCAGTACTTC.

The chain carries TRBV9 and TRBJ2-3; 10 positions match TRBD2. V was clipped by 5 bases and J by 2 bases; unmatched bases: 8. CDR3 length: 16 residues. Per germline, CDR1 SGDLS and CDR2 YYNGEE. The CDR3, as DNA: TGTGCCAGCAGTCCACGGACTAGCGGAGTCACAGATACGCAGTATTTT. Translating gives CASSPRTSGVTDTQYF.

The chain employs TRBV7-9 and TRBJ2-7; TRBD2 is a possible D gene (5 bases). Looked up from germline, CDR1 is SEHNR and CDR2 is FQNEAQ (reference sequence). CDR3 size: 13 residues. Trimming left V 6 bases short and J 6 bases short, with 15 bases between. CDR3 DNA sequence: TGTGCCAGCAGAACCGGGGTTCTAGGCGAGCAGTACTTC. Translation: CASRTGVLGEQYF.

The V call is TRBV7-8, the J call TRBJ1-6; 9 positions match TRBD1. After removal of 3 bases from V and 7 bases from J, the junction contained 1 base not matched to a gene. Germline V gene data show CDR1 as SGHVS and CDR2 as FQNEAQ. The CDR3 covers 14 residues. The CDR3 DNA sequence: TGTGCCAGCAGCTTCGGACAGGGGAATTCACCCCTCCACTTT. It translates to CASSFGQGNSPLHF.

The chain employs TRBV28 and TRBJ1-2; 9 bases line up with TRBD1. V dropped 7 bases and J dropped 3; count of bases not matched to a gene: 3. The CDR3 covers 13 residues. Germline CDR1 is MDHEN and CDR2 is SYDVKM. CDR3 loop: CASKRDRDYGYTF. CDR3 DNA: TGTGCCAGCAAGCGGGACAGGGACTATGGCTACACCTTC.

The chain links TRBV12-5 to TRBJ1-5; no firm D call. The CDR3 covers 13 residues. V was pared by 7 bases and J by 5 bases, with 12 bases between. The germline V gene encodes CDR1 LGHNT and CDR2 FRNRAP. In DNA form, the CDR3 reads TGTGCTAGTGCCCTAGAGAGTGATCAGCCCCAGCATTTT. Residues: CASALESDQPQHF. Supplemented by reference TRBV12-5 and TRBJ1-5, the full variable domain reads DARVTQTPRHKVTEMGQEVTMRCQPILGHNTVFWYRQTMMQGLELLAYFRNRAPLDDSGMPKDRFSAEMPDATLATLKIQPSEPRDSAVYFCASALESDQPQHFGDGTRLSIL.

The rearrangement joins TRBV30 to TRBJ1-5; D remains ambiguous. The CDR3 sequence is 14 residues long. V was clipped by 4 bases and J by 0 bases, with 10 bases between them. Per germline, CDR1 GTSNPN and CDR2 SVGIG (reference sequence). The CDR3: CAWNVAASNQPQHF. The CDR3 DNA reads TGTGCCTGGAACGTGGCTGCTAGCAATCAGCCCCAGCATTTT.

The J gene is TRBJ2-7, the V gene TRBV7-2; a weak D match, TRBD2 (5 bases). The ends were cut back, 10 bases at V and 7 bases at J, with 20 bases in the middle. The CDR3 contains 13 residues. CDR1 and CDR2 (germline): SGHTA, FQGNSA. The DNA of the CDR3 is TGTGCCACCTCTGAGATCCACCCGGGAGAGCAGTACTTC. As protein: CATSEIHPGEQYF.

The genes are TRBV6-5 and TRBJ2-1, with D possibly TRBD1 on 5 matching bases. CDR1 and CDR2 (germline): MNHEY, SVGAGI. The CDR3 has 15 residues. V lost 3 bases and J 1 base, leaving 10 bases between the germline ends. Here the CDR3 DNA reads TGTGCCAGCAGTTATTCAGGGTCGTCCTACAATGAGCAGTTCTTC. Protein product: CASSYSGSSYNEQFF.

The chain carries TRBV2 and TRBJ2-7; D call uncertain. The CDR3 is 13 residues long. Per the germline V gene, CDR1 is SNHLY and CDR2 is FYNNEI. V was pared by 7 bases and J by 5 bases, with 15 bases between. The CDR3: CASKIVSIDEQYF. The CDR3 coding sequence is TGTGCCAGCAAGATAGTAAGTATCGACGAGCAGTACTTC.